This TCR beta chain was documented in a study of OX40 agonist ivuxolimab in advanced cancers. Study summary: Intravenous ivuxolimab was administered to patients every 2 weeks at 0.01 to 10 mg/kg.

CDR3 length: 14 residues. Trimming removed 6 bases from V and 1 base from J, with 10 bases in between. Germline lookup yields CDR1 LNHDA and CDR2 SQIVND (reference sequence). Generated by immunoSEQ multiplex PCR, the TCRdb table keeps only in-frame clones and is missing some. The sample yields tens of thousands of clones, 75% to 90% seen once. J is TRBJ1-5 and V is TRBV19, with D possibly being TRBD1 (5 bases). This specimen was CD4+ or CD8+ T cells sorted from blood, taken in a trial of the OX40 agonist ivuxolimab. The receptor was derived from an adult with an advanced solid tumor such as melanoma, head and neck, liver or kidney cancer. The CDR3 sequence: CASRSTESNQPQHF. The CDR3 coding sequence is TGTGCCAGTAGGTCGACAGAGAGCAATCAGCCCCAGCATTTT.